Listed here are 20 T cell receptor beta chains from one sample, sequenced in a study of T cells in Graves' hyperthyroidism and ophthalmopathy. RNA transcripts gave rise to amplified TCR beta CDR3 regions. Initially, a first-round RT-PCR of the TCR CDR3 employed the HTBI primer set. TCRdb redid the calling of the multiplex PCR reads with MiXCR, one entry per CDR3 protein. The data contain some 760,000 distinct CDR3 sequences, 12% to 15% of them singletons. The sequencing sample was made of blood. The receptors were gathered from a young woman with Graves' hyperthyroidism.

A few counts support this clonotype. This chain joins TRBV2 and TRBJ2-4; possible D gene TRBD2, 6 bases. CDR3 length equals 13 residues. From germline, CDR1 is SNHLY and CDR2 FYNNEI. The germline V and J ends were trimmed by 4 bases and 8 bases, with 12 bases remaining between them. Here the CDR3 reads CASSGRGGDIQYF. The CDR3 DNA is TGTGCCAGCAGTGGCCGGGGAGGTGACATTCAGTACTTC.

This chain links TRBV20-1 with TRBJ2-7; no definite D call. Germline loops: CDR1 DFQATT, CDR2 SNEGSKA (reference sequence). CDR3 length: 14 residues. The V end lost 0 bases, the J end lost 1 base, and 10 bases lay between the germline ends. The CDR3 sequence is CSARDARGSYEQYF. CDR3 coding DNA: TGCAGTGCTAGAGATGCGCGCGGATCCTACGAGCAGTACTTC.

This sequence joins TRBV5-1 and TRBJ2-1; D is possibly TRBD2 (5 bases). With 0 bases removed from V and 3 bases from J, the gap between germline ends came to 10 bases. CDR1 and CDR2 (germline): SGHRS, YFSETQ. The CDR3 extends over 15 amino acids. The CDR3 is CASSLVANNYNEQFF. For the CDR3, the DNA is TGCGCCAGCAGCTTGGTAGCGAATAACTACAATGAGCAGTTCTTC.

The rearrangement links TRBV7-9 to TRBJ1-2, with TRBD1 as a possible D gene (6 bases). V lost 5 bases and J 8 bases, leaving 9 bases between the germline ends. The CDR3 consists of 11 residues. Germline-derived CDR1 and CDR2 are SEHNR and FQNEAQ (reference sequence). Here the CDR3 DNA reads TGTGCCAGCAGCCGGGGGGCCGGCTACACCTTC. Encoded protein: CASSRGAGYTF.

This clonotype was counted at least ten times. The V and J genes are TRBV4-3 and TRBJ2-3; maybe TRBD2 (5 bases). CDR1 and CDR2 (germline): LGHNA, YSLEER. The CDR3 sequence is 13 residues long. Trimming pared 3 bases from V and 6 bases from J, leaving 10 bases between. The CDR3 loop is CASSQRTFDTQYF. The CDR3 nucleotides read TGCGCCAGCAGCCAGAGGACTTTTGATACGCAGTATTTT.

The chain has TRBV5-6 and TRBJ1-1; D gene uncertain. Looked up from germline, CDR1 is SGHDT and CDR2 is YYEEEE. The germline V and J ends were trimmed by 6 bases and 5 bases, with 11 bases remaining between them. The CDR3 covers 12 residues. DNA of the CDR3: TGTGCCAGCACCTGGAGGGAGACTGAAGCTTTCTTT. Translation: CASTWRETEAFF.

This clonotype has at least ten counts. The chain combines TRBV6-1 with TRBJ1-3; tentative D call: TRBD1 (5 bases). The CDR3 length is 15 residues. Germline V gene sequence: CDR1 MNHNS, CDR2 SASEGT. Deletions cut 7 bases from V and 0 bases from J, with 13 bases between. Written as DNA, the CDR3 is TGTGCCAGCACCCCAGGAGGGGCCTCTGGAAACACCATATATTTT. Translated: CASTPGGASGNTIYF.

This clonotype was counted at least ten times. The chain recombines TRBV12-5 with TRBJ1-1; TRBD1 matches at 10 bases. With V trimmed by 5 bases and J by 4 bases, 4 bases remained unmatched. Germline V gene data show CDR1 as LGHNT and CDR2 as FRNRAP. The CDR3 runs to 14 residues. In nucleotides, the CDR3 is TGTGCTAGTGGTACCCGGGACAGGGGCACTGAAGCTTTCTTT. This translates into CASGTRDRGTEAFF.

This clonotype was seen ten or more times. This rearrangement joins TRBV20-1 to TRBJ2-3; no definite D call. The CDR3 is 17 residues long. The V end lost 3 bases, the J end lost 4 bases, and 23 bases lay between the germline ends. Germline V CDR1 and CDR2: DFQATT, SNEGSKA (reference sequence). CDR3 nucleotides: TGCAGTGCTAGGCCCCATAGTGGAGCGCAAGCTCCAGATACGCAGTATTTT. It codes for CSARPHSGAQAPDTQYF.

The CDR3 nucleotides are TGTGCCAGCAGCCCCGTGACTAGCGGGGCCTACAATGAGCAGTTCTTC. This translates into CASSPVTSGAYNEQFF. The rearrangement uses TRBV4-2 and TRBJ2-1; 11 bases align to TRBD2. The germline V gene has CDR1 LGHNA and CDR2 YNFKEQ. Unmatched junction bases numbered 4, after V lost 4 bases and J lost 2 bases. The CDR3 totals 16 residues.

This clonotype has just a few counts. The chain employs TRBV6-6 and TRBJ1-5; D is possibly TRBD1 (5 bases). The V gene's germline CDR1 is MNHNY and CDR2 SVGAGI (reference sequence). V shed 0 bases and J shed 4 bases, with 16 bases lying between them. CDR3 length: 17 amino acids. CDR3 in DNA: TGTGCCAGCAGTTACTCTTTTGGGACGGAGGAGAATCAGCCCCAGCATTTT. Translated, it gives CASSYSFGTEENQPQHF.

This clonotype has a handful of counts. V and J are TRBV28 and TRBJ2-1; TRBD2 might be the D (6 bases). The germline gives CDR1 MDHEN, CDR2 SYDVKM. V was shortened by 11 bases and J by 8 bases, with 13 bases between the two germline ends. There are 11 residues in the CDR3. The CDR3 sequence: CASRGADEQFF. The CDR3 nucleotides are TGTGCCTCGCGGGGTGCAGATGAGCAGTTCTTC. The whole variable domain, filled in from reference TRBV28 and TRBJ2-1, reads DVKVTQSSRYLVKRTGEKVFLECVQDMDHENMFWYRQDPGLGLRLIYFSYDVKMKEKGDIPEGYSVSREKKERFSLILESASTNQTSMYLCASRGADEQFFGPGTRLTVL.

This chain links TRBV6-6 with TRBJ2-7; the match to TRBD2 covers 12 bases. Germline V gene sequence: CDR1 MNHNY, CDR2 SVGAGI (reference sequence). The ends lost 0 bases at V and 2 bases at J; junction bases unmatched: 5. The CDR3 has 17 amino acids. CDR3 coding DNA: TGTGCCAGCAGTTACTCCAGGACTAGCGGGAAACCCTACGAGCAGTACTTC. Amino acids: CASSYSRTSGKPYEQYF.

There are many counts of this clonotype. The J gene is TRBJ2-3, the V gene TRBV18, with D uncertain. Trimming shortened V by 3 bases and J by 2 bases, and 12 bases separated the two germline ends. Germline lookup yields CDR1 KGHSH and CDR2 LQKENI. The CDR3 has 15 amino acids. The CDR3 region is CASSPLQRSTDTQYF. CDR3 DNA sequence: TGTGCCAGCTCACCTTTACAACGGTCCACAGATACGCAGTATTTT.

This clonotype was counted at least ten times. The chain combines TRBV5-1 with TRBJ1-1, with TRBD1 identical over 7 bases. J was trimmed by 2 bases and V by 2 bases; bases with no gene match: 6. CDR1 SGHRS and CDR2 YFSETQ come from the germline V gene. The CDR3 is made up of 15 amino acids. The CDR3 spells CASSFSGTANTEAFF. DNA for the CDR3: TGCGCCAGCAGCTTTAGCGGGACAGCCAACACTGAAGCTTTCTTT.

The chain is built from TRBV12-3 or TRBV12-4 and TRBJ2-7; 7 bases line up with TRBD2. Germline trimming cut 3 bases from V and 3 bases from J; bases unmatched to any gene: 8. This CDR3 region has 15 residues. CDR3 DNA: TGTGCCAGCAGTTTTGGGAGGGGCCTCGGCTACGAGCAGTACTTC. This codes for CASSFGRGLGYEQYF.

The V gene is TRBV29-1, the J gene TRBJ2-1, with 9 bases lining up with TRBD1. Germline V CDR1 and CDR2: SQVTM, ANQGSEA. This CDR3 region has 22 residues. The ends lost 4 bases at V and 0 bases at J; junction bases unmatched: 25. In DNA form, the CDR3 reads TGCAGCGTTGGGGGGGGACAGGGATTCCGGCCACTTGTCTTAACCTCCTACAATGAGCAGTTCTTC. Its translation: CSVGGGQGFRPLVLTSYNEQFF.

At least ten counts were recorded for this clonotype. This chain joins TRBV6-6 and TRBJ2-7; D may be TRBD1 (6 bases). The CDR3 sequence is 18 residues long. Germline V gives CDR1 MNHNY, CDR2 SVGAGI (reference sequence). V was cut by 2 bases and J by 0 bases, with 20 bases left in between. The CDR3 loop reads CASSYKWVQGWSSYEQYF. CDR3 bases: TGTGCCAGCAGTTACAAGTGGGTACAGGGATGGAGCTCCTACGAGCAGTACTTC.

This clonotype has a count of ten or more. The V call is TRBV20-1, the J call TRBJ2-3, with a weak D call TRBD1 (7 bases). The CDR3 spans 13 residues. V was trimmed by 2 bases and J by 5 bases, leaving 11 bases between them. The germline gives CDR1 DFQATT, CDR2 SNEGSKA (reference sequence). CDR3 amino acids: CSARSQGGDTQYF. The CDR3 region has the DNA TGCAGTGCTAGATCTCAGGGGGGAGATACGCAGTATTTT.

This chain connects TRBV7-9 to TRBJ1-1; D might be TRBD1 (6 bases). V was clipped by 5 bases and J by 3 bases, with 10 bases between them. This CDR3 contains 13 residues. The germline CDR1 and CDR2 sequences are SEHNR and FQNEAQ (reference sequence). CDR3 loop: CASSMGAYTEAFF. DNA for the CDR3: TGTGCCAGCAGCATGGGGGCGTACACTGAAGCTTTCTTT.